The 21 T cell receptor beta chains below all came from one sample that was sequenced in a study of T-cell memory formation after mild COVID-19. TCRdb ran MiXCR on the 5' RACE reads and lists one entry per CDR3 protein. The sample records about 340,000 distinct CDR3 sequences, 20% to 25% being singletons. Specimen: PBMCs or a T cell subset sorted from them (not recorded which). The origin of the receptors is a man aged 18 to 30 who had mild COVID-19 (a few samples of this study predate the infection). Cell type and time point are not known.

This clonotype was seen repeatedly, ten times or more. A junction end diverges from the germline sequence, so it may reflect a read error. The chain recombines TRBV3-1 with TRBJ2-5; 8 nucleotides agree with TRBD1. Germline CDR1 reads LGHDT; CDR2 reads YNNKEL (reference sequence). CDR3 length: 20 residues. The CDR3 protein is CASSQEARHRGALDPEIQYF. DNA of the CDR3: TGTGCCAGCAGCCAAGAAGCCCGGCACAGGGGGGCGCTAGATCCCGAGATCCAGTACTTC.

This chain connects TRBV3-1 to TRBJ1-6; unclear D gene. The CDR3 covers 13 residues. The germline CDR1 and CDR2 sequences are LGHDT and YNNKEL (reference sequence). Deletions cut 1 base from V and 7 bases from J, with 5 bases between. CDR3 DNA sequence: TGTGCCAGCAGCCAAGCGGGAAATTCACCCCTCCACTTT. Translated: CASSQAGNSPLHF.

The chain is built from TRBV6-4 and TRBJ1-6; D unresolved. Germline values: CDR1 MRHNA, CDR2 SNTAGT. The CDR3 spans 13 residues. V was trimmed by 3 bases and J by 6 bases, leaving 6 bases between them. In DNA, the CDR3 is TGTGCCAGCAGTGATAAAATTAATTCACCCCTCCACTTT. Its protein product is CASSDKINSPLHF.

The chain combines TRBV4-1 with TRBJ2-1, with 7 bases matching TRBD2. The germline V gene has CDR1 MGHRA and CDR2 YSYEKL. The CDR3 has 16 amino acids. V lost 0 bases, J lost 7 bases, and 9 bases stayed unmatched. CDR3 in amino acids: CASSQEISGTWNEQFF. The CDR3 DNA follows: TGCGCCAGCAGCCAAGAAATAAGCGGGACGTGGAATGAGCAGTTCTTC.

The genes are TRBV5-1 and TRBJ2-6, with no clear D. CDR1 SGHRS and CDR2 YFSETQ come from the germline V gene. V shed 3 bases and J shed 1 base, with 8 bases lying between them. This CDR3 spans 15 amino acids. The CDR3, as DNA: TGCGCCAGCAGCTCTGAGTCATCTGGGGCCAACGTCCTGACTTTC. This encodes CASSSESSGANVLTF.

This clonotype has only one observation. The V gene is TRBV4-1, the J gene TRBJ1-6, with a possible D match to TRBD1 (5 bases). CDR1 and CDR2 (germline): MGHRA, YSYEKL. Trimming took off 5 bases at V and 15 bases at J, with 26 bases between the two ends. The length of the CDR3 is 16 residues. The CDR3, as DNA: TGCGCCAGCAGCTCGCAGAAGGGACTGGGGCTAGAAAGCCTCCACTTT. Protein: CASSSQKGLGLESLHF.

This clonotype occurred a few times. CDR3 residues: CSARAGAETQYF. The CDR3 DNA is TGCAGTGCTAGAGCCGGGGCTGAGACCCAGTACTTC. The chain is built from TRBV20-1 and TRBJ2-5, with D possibly called TRBD1 or TRBD2 (5 bases each). The germline V gene has CDR1 DFQATT and CDR2 SNEGSKA (reference sequence). The CDR3 covers 12 residues. Trimming shortened V by 1 base and J by 5 bases, and 8 bases separated the two germline ends.

This clonotype has just a few counts. The chain recombines TRBV6-5 with TRBJ2-3; TRBD2 aligns across 11 bases. The CDR3 has 21 amino acids. Trimming cost V 2 bases and J 0 bases; bases outside gene matches: 16. CDR1 MNHEY and CDR2 SVGAGI come from the germline V gene. The CDR3 reads CASSYAAIGTSGGSSTDTQYF. The CDR3, as DNA: TGTGCCAGCAGTTACGCCGCCATCGGGACTAGCGGTGGCTCGAGCACAGATACGCAGTATTTT.

There are a few counts of this clonotype. The rearrangement joins TRBV12-3 or TRBV12-4 to TRBJ1-2; 8 nucleotides match TRBD1. This CDR3 is built from 13 residues. V was clipped by 6 bases and J by 8 bases; unmatched bases: 8. The CDR3 spells CASSQGTGWGYTF. The CDR3 coding sequence is TGTGCCAGCAGCCAAGGGACAGGCTGGGGCTACACCTTC.

This clonotype came up many times. CDR3 sequence (DNA): TGTGCCAGCAGCCCCCTTTGGGGGCTTGGCCAAGAGACCCAGTACTTC. It codes for CASSPLWGLGQETQYF. V and J are TRBV12-3 or TRBV12-4 and TRBJ2-5, with D possibly TRBD1 on 6 matching bases. The CDR3 loop spans 16 amino acids. Trimming stripped 6 bases from V and 1 base from J, with 18 bases between.

There are a few counts of this clonotype. This chain connects TRBV20-1 to TRBJ2-3, with D possibly being TRBD1 (6 bases). CDR3 length: 12 residues. V was cut by 6 bases and J by 6 bases, with 13 bases left in between. Looked up from germline, CDR1 is DFQATT and CDR2 is SNEGSKA (reference sequence). The CDR3 loop is CSAGQGSDTQYF. DNA of the CDR3: TGCAGTGCCGGTCAGGGGAGTGATACGCAGTATTTT.

This rearrangement joins TRBV11-2 to TRBJ2-1, with 7 positions matching TRBD2. Germline CDR1 and CDR2: SGHAT and FQNNGV. The CDR3 runs 12 residues. Germline trimming cut 6 bases from V and 10 bases from J; bases unmatched to any gene: 6. DNA for the CDR3: TGTGCCAGCAGTCCGGAGCGGGGCGAGCAGTTCTTC. Translating it yields CASSPERGEQFF.

The chain employs TRBV25-1 and TRBJ1-5; D may be TRBD1 (5 bases). The CDR3 has 14 amino acids. Per germline, CDR1 MGHDK and CDR2 SYGVNS. V gave up 1 base and J gave up 7 bases, with 11 bases separating them. The CDR3 protein is CASSEWGEGQPQHF. Written as DNA, the CDR3 is TGTGCCAGCAGTGAATGGGGGGAGGGCCAGCCCCAGCATTTT.

In this sample, this clonotype turned up a few times. The chain uses TRBV4-3 and TRBJ1-1; D gene ambiguous. The germline CDR1 and CDR2 sequences are LGHNA and YSLEER. The ends were cut back, 1 base at V and 7 bases at J, with 10 bases in the middle. The length of the CDR3 is 13 residues. CDR3: CASSQGGFGEAFF. CDR3 sequence (DNA): TGCGCCAGCAGCCAAGGCGGGTTCGGTGAAGCTTTCTTT.

This chain links TRBV28 with TRBJ2-7, with D possibly TRBD1 on 7 matching bases. There are 15 residues in the CDR3. The V and J ends lost 7 bases and 4 bases respectively, with 20 bases between them. The germline gives CDR1 MDHEN, CDR2 SYDVKM. The CDR3 is CASTSGAGGGYEQYV. In DNA, the CDR3 is TGTGCCAGCACCTCAGGGGCAGGGGGAGGATACGAGCAGTACGTC.

This clonotype showed up many times. The rearrangement links TRBV11-2 to TRBJ2-3; TRBD2 matches at 14 bases. The V segment lost 5 bases and the J segment 2 bases; nucleotides outside the gene matches: 3. CDR1 SGHAT and CDR2 FQNNGV come from the germline V gene. The length of the CDR3 is 16 residues. The CDR3, as DNA: TGTGCCAGCAGCCAGACTAGCGGGGGGGTCACAGATACGCAGTATTTT. Amino acid sequence: CASSQTSGGVTDTQYF.

DNA for the CDR3: TGTGCCAGCAGCGTAGCGGTCTACCCCAACGAGCAGTACTTC. This encodes CASSVAVYPNEQYF. The chain combines TRBV9 with TRBJ2-7; unclear D gene. Germline CDR1 SGDLS, CDR2 YYNGEE. The germline V and J ends were trimmed by 0 bases and 5 bases, with 12 bases remaining between them. This CDR3 has 14 amino acids.

The genes are TRBV6-6 and TRBJ2-7; 9 bases fit TRBD1. V was clipped by 6 bases and J by 3 bases; unmatched bases: 6. The CDR3 extends over 14 amino acids. CDR1 is MNHNY and CDR2 is SVGAGI in the germline V gene (reference sequence). The CDR3 sequence: CASRSGGQGYEQYV. Written as DNA, the CDR3 is TGTGCCAGCAGGTCCGGGGGACAGGGCTACGAGCAGTACGTC.

This clonotype was seen a few times. The V call is TRBV7-8, the J call TRBJ2-7; perhaps TRBD2 as D (6 bases). The germline gives CDR1 SGHVS, CDR2 FQNEAQ. V lost 5 bases and J 7 bases, leaving 18 bases between the germline ends. This CDR3 comprises 14 residues. This CDR3 is CASSRSGGSWEQYV. CDR3 nucleotide sequence: TGTGCCAGCAGCCGGAGTGGAGGGTCATGGGAGCAGTACGTC.

This clonotype occurred a few times. The V gene is TRBV5-6, the J gene TRBJ1-2; D uncertain. The CDR3 spans 14 residues. V lost 1 base and J lost 3, with 10 bases in between. Per the germline V gene, CDR1 is SGHDT and CDR2 is YYEEEE. The CDR3 sequence is CASSLIASDYGYTF. CDR3 in DNA: TGTGCCAGCAGCTTGATTGCCAGTGACTATGGCTACACCTTC.

The chain combines TRBV6-6 with TRBJ1-2; D possibly corresponds to TRBD1 (6 bases). CDR1 and CDR2 from the germline V gene are MNHNY and SVGAGI (reference sequence). The CDR3 is made up of 15 amino acids. Trimming pared 6 bases from V and 1 base from J, leaving 15 bases between. CDR3 bases: TGTGCCAGCAGGCCCAACAGGGACCTTAACTATGGCTACACCTTC. It is translated as CASRPNRDLNYGYTF.